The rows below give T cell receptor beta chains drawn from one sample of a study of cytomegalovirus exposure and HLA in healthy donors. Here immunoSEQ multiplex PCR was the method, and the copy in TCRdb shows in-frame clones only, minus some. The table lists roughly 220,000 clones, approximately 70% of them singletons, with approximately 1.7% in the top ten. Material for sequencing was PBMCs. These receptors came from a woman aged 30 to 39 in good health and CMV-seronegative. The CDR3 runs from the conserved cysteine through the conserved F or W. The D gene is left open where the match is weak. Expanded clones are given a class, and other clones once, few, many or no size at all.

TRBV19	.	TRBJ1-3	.	TGTGCCAGTAGTATTGGACGGGGCACCATATATTTT	CASSIGRGTIYF
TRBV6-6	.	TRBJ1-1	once	TGTGCCAGCAGCCTACAGGGTGTCGGGACTGAAGCTTTCTTT	CASSLQGVGTEAFF
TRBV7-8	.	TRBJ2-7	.	TGTGCCAGCAGCTCTCGTCGCTACGAGCAGTACTTC	CASSSRRYEQYF
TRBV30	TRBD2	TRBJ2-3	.	TGTGCCTGGAGACTAGCGGGGGGGAAAGATACGCAGTATTTT	CAWRLAGGKDTQYF
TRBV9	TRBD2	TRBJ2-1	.	TGTGCCAGCAGCGTATCGTATCCGGGACTAGCGGGAGACAATGAGCAGTTCTTC	CASSVSYPGLAGDNEQFF
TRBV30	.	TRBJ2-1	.	TGTGCCTGGAGTGTACACAGAAACGTTCAGTTCTTC	CAWSVHRNVQFF
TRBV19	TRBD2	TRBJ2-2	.	TGTGCCAGTAGTCCCCGGACTAGCGGGAGCGACACCGGGGAGCTGTTTTTT	CASSPRTSGSDTGELFF
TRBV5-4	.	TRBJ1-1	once	TGTGCCAGCAGCCCACCGGACATAATCACTGAAGCTTTCTTT	CASSPPDIITEAFF
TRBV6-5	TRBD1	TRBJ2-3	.	TGTGCCAGCAGCTCACAGGGGTCGGGCACAGATACGCAGTATTTT	CASSSQGSGTDTQYF
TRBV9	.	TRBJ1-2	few	TGTGCCAGCAAGAGGGTCGGAGGCTACACCTTC	CASKRVGGYTF
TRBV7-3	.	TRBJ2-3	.	TGTGCCAGCAGCTTAGCCGGTACTAGGGCAGATACGCAGTATTTT	CASSLAGTRADTQYF
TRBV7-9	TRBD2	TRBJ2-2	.	TGTTCCAGCAGCTACCCTAGCGGGAGAGGGGCCGGGGAGCTGTTTTTT	CSSSYPSGRGAGELFF
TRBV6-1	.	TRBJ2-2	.	TGTGCCAGCAGAGAATCCGGGACCGGGGAGCTGTTTTTT	CASRESGTGELFF
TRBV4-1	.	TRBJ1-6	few	TGCGCCAGCAGCCTACAGGGAAGCTCCTATAATTCACCCCTCCACTTT	CASSLQGSSYNSPLHF
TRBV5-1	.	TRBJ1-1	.	TGCGCCAGCGCCAGGGGCTTGAACACTGAAGCTTTCTTT	CASARGLNTEAFF
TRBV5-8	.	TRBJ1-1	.	TGTGCCAGCAGCTTGGCGTTGGACACCAGAACTCACACTGAAGCTTTCTTT	CASSLALDTRTHTEAFF
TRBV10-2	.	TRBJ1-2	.	TGCGCCAGCAGTGAGACACAGTACTATGGCTACACCTTC	CASSETQYYGYTF
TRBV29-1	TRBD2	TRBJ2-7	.	TGCAGCGTTAGACTAGCGGGAGGGGTTTACGAGCAGTACTTC	CSVRLAGGVYEQYF
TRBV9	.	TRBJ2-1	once	TGTGCCAGCAGCTCTCTAGCGCCGAGCTCCTACAATGAGCAGTTCTTC	CASSSLAPSSYNEQFF
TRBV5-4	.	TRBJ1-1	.	TGTGCCAGCAGCTCAGGGGTTGCTGAAGCTTTCTTT	CASSSGVAEAFF
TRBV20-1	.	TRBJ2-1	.	TGCAGTGCTTCCGCGAGTAATGAGCAGTTCTTC	CSASASNEQFF
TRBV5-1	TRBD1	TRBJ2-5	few	TGCGCCAGCAGCTTGGTCCAGGGGGCAAGACGAGAGACCCAGTACTTC	CASSLVQGARRETQYF
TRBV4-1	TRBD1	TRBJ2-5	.	TGCGCCAGCAGCCGCTACCGACAGGGTGGGTCAGAGACCCAGTACTTC	CASSRYRQGGSETQYF
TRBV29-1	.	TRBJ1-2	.	TGCAGCGTACCTCCGGACATTCCAGGAGGCTACACCTTC	CSVPPDIPGGYTF
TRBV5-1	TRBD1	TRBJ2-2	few	TGCGCCAGCAGCTTAGCACAGGGGCTCCTAGGGGCCGGGGAGCTGTTTTTT	CASSLAQGLLGAGELFF
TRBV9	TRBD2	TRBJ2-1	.	TGTGCCAGCAGTGGGGTGGGCGGGAGGTACAACAATGAGCAGTTCTTC	CASSGVGGRYNNEQFF
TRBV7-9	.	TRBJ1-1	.	TGTGCCAGCAGCGCTCAGGGGACTGAAGCTTTCTTT	CASSAQGTEAFF
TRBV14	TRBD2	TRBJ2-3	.	TGTGCCAGCAGCCAAGACGCGGGGGACTGGGTAGATACGCAGTATTTT	CASSQDAGDWVDTQYF
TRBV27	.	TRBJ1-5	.	TGTGCCAGCAGTTTATCGCCGGGCGGGAATCAGCCCCAGCATTTT	CASSLSPGGNQPQHF
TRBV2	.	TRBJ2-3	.	TGTGCCAGCACCTGGGGCCTATTCACAGATACGCAGTATTTT	CASTWGLFTDTQYF